This T cell receptor beta chain was identified in a study of T cell changes during pregnancy in multiple sclerosis. Only in-frame clones appear in the TCRdb table, and some are missing; sequencing was by immunoSEQ multiplex PCR. The repertoire includes 20,000 to 25,000 clones, approximately 86% of them detected once, and more than 0.9% sits in the top ten. This CDR3 spans 15 amino acids. V was pared by 1 base and J by 4 bases, with 4 bases of the junction left unmatched. CDR1 and CDR2 from the germline V gene are SEHNR and FQNEAQ (reference sequence). The chain joins TRBV7-9 to TRBJ2-3, with 8 nucleotides matching TRBD1. The specimen comprised CD4+ T cells from peripheral blood mononuclear cells, sampled in the first trimester of pregnancy. The receptor's source is a female donor in good health, enrolled as a control in a pregnancy study. DNA of the CDR3: TGTGCCAGCAGCTTAGAGGGACAGGCTTCAGATACGCAGTATTTT. Translation gives CASSLEGQASDTQYF.